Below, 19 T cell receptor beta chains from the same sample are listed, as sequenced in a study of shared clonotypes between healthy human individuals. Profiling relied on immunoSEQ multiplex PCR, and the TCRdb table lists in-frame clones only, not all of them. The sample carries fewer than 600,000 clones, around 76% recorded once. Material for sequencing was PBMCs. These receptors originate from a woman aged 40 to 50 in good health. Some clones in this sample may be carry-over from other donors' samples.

CDR3 nucleotide sequence: TGTGCCAGCAGTAAAGTCTCTAACACTGAAGCTTTCTTT. Its translation: CASSKVSNTEAFF. The V and J genes are TRBV6-5 and TRBJ1-1; D gene ambiguous. V gave up 5 bases and J gave up 2 bases, with 9 bases separating them. Per the germline V gene, CDR1 is MNHEY and CDR2 is SVGAGI. CDR3 length equals 13 residues.

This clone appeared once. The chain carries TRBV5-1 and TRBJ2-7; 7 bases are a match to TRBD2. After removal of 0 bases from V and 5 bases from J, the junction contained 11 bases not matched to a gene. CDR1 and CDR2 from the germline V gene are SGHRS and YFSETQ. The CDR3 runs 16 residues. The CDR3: CASSLAGELAVNEQYF. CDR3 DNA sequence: TGCGCCAGCAGCTTGGCCGGGGAGCTAGCGGTAAACGAGCAGTACTTC.

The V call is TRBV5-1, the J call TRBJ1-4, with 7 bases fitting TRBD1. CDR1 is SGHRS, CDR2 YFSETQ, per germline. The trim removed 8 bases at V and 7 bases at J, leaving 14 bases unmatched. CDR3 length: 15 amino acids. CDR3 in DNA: TGCGCCAGTAGCCCAAACAGGGGAGAGGGTGAAAAACTGTTTTTT. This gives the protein CASSPNRGEGEKLFF.

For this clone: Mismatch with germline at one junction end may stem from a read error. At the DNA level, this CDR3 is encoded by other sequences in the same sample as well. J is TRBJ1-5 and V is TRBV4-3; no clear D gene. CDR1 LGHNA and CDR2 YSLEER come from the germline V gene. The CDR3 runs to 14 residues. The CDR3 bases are TGCGCCAGCAGCCCCCAGATTAGCAATCAGCCCCAGCACTTT. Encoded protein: CASSPQISNQPQHF.

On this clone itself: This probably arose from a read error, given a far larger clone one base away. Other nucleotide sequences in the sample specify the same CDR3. The CDR3 DNA is TGTGCCAGCAGTGACGCGGCAGGGGGTATAGTGGGTGAAAAACTGTTTTTT. It translates to CASSDAAGGIVGEKLFF. This chain links TRBV2 with TRBJ1-4; 7 nucleotides line up with TRBD1. The CDR3 is made up of 17 amino acids. Trimming took 3 bases from V and 7 from J; bases not matched to a gene: 14. Germline CDR1 and CDR2: SNHLY and FYNNEI.

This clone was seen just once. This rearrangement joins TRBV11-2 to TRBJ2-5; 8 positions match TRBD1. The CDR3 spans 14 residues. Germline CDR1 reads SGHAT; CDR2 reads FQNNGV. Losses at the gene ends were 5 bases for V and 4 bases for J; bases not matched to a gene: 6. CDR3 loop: CASSPDRGGETQYF. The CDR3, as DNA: TGTGCCAGCAGCCCTGACAGGGGCGGAGAGACCCAGTACTTC.

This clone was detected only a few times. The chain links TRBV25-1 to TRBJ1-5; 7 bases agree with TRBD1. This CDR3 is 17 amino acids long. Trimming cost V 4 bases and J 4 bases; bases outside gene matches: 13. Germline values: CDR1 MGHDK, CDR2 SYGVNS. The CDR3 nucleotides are TGTGCCAGCAGTGGGGACAGAAGCGGGGCGGGGAATCAGCCCCAGCATTTT. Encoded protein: CASSGDRSGAGNQPQHF.

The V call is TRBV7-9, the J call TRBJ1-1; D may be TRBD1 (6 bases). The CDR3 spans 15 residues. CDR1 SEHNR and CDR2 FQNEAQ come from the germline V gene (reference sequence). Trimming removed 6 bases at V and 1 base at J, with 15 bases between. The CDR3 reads CASSYRQAGNTEAFF. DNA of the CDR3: TGTGCCAGCAGTTACCGACAGGCCGGGAACACTGAAGCTTTCTTT. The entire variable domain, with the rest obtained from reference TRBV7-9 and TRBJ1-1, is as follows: DTGVSQNPRHKITKRGQNVTFRCDPISEHNRLYWYRQTLGQGPEFLTYFQNEAQLEKSRLLSDRFSAERPKGSFSTLEIQRTEQGDSAMYLCASSYRQAGNTEAFFGQGTRLTVV.

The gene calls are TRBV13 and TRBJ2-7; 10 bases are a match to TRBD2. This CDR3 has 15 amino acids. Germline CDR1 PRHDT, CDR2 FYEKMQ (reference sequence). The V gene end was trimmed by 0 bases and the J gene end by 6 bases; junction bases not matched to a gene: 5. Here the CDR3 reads CASSLGASGSFEQYF. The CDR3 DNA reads TGTGCCAGCAGCTTAGGGGCTAGCGGGAGTTTCGAGCAGTACTTC.

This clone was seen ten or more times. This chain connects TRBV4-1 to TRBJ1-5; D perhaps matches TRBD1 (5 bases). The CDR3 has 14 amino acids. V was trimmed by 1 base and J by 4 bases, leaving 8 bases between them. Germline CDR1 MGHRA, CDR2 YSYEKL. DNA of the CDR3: TGCGCCAGCAGCCAAGGGCAGGGAAATCAGCCCCAGCATTTT. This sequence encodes CASSQGQGNQPQHF.

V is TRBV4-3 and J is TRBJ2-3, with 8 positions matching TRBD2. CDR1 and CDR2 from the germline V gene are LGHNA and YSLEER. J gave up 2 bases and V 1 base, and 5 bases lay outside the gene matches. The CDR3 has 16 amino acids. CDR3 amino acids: CASSQAVAGYTDTQYF. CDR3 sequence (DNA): TGCGCCAGCAGCCAAGCGGTAGCGGGGTACACAGATACGCAGTATTTT.

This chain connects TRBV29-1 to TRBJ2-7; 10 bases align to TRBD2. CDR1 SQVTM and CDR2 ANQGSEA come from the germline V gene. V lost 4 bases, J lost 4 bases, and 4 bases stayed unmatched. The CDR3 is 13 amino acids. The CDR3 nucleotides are TGCAGCGTTGTAGCGGGAGGTGGGTACGAGCAGTACTTC. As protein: CSVVAGGGYEQYF.

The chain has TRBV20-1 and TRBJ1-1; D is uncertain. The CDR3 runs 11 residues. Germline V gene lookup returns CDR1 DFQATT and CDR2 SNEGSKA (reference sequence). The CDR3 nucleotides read TGCAGAGGTAGCATGAACACTGAAGCTTTCTTT. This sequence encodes CRGSMNTEAFF.

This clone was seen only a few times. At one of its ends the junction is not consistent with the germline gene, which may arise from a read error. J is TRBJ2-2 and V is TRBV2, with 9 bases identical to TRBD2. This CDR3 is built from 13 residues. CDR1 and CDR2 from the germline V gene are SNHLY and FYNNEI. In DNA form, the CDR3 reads TGTGCCACTAGCGGGGCGAACGCCGGGGAGCTGTTTTTT. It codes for CATSGANAGELFF.

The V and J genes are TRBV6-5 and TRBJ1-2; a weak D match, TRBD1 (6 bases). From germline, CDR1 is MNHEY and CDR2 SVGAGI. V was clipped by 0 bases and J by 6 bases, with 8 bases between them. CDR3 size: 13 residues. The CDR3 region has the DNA TGTGCCAGCAGTTACTCGGGGGCCCATGGCTACACCTTC. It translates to CASSYSGAHGYTF.

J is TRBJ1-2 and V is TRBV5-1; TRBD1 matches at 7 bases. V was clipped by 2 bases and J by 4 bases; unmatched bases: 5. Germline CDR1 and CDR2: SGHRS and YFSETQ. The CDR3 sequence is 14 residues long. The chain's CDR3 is CASSFGQALYGYTF. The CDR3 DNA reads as TGCGCCAGCAGCTTCGGACAGGCCCTCTATGGCTACACCTTC.

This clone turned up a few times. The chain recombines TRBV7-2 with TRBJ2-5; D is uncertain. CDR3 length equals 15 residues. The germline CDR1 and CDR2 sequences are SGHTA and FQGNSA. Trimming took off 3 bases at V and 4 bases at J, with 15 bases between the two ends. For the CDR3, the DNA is TGTGCCAGCAGCTTGAGATGGGGAAATGGAGAGACCCAGTACTTC. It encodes CASSLRWGNGETQYF. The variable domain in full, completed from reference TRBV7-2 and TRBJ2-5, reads GAGVSQSPSNKVTEKGKDVELRCDPISGHTALYWYRQSLGQGLEFLIYFQGNSAPDKSGLPSDRFSAERTGGSVSTLTIQRTQQEDSAVYLCASSLRWGNGETQYFGPGTRLLVL.

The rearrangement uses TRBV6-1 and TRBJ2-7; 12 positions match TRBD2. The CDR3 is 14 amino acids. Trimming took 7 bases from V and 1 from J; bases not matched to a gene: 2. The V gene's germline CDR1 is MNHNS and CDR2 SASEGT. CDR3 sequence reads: CASTGTSGSYEQYF. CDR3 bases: TGTGCCAGCACAGGGACTAGCGGGTCCTACGAGCAGTACTTC.

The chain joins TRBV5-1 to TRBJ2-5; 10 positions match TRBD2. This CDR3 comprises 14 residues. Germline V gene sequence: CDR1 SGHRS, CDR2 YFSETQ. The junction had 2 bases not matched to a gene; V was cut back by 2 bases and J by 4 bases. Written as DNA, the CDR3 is TGCGCCAGCAGCTTCAGACTAGCGGGAGAGACCCAGTACTTC. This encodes CASSFRLAGETQYF.